Listed below are T cell receptor beta chains from one sample, sequenced in a study of technical replicates of blood from several donors. Data came from immunoSEQ multiplex PCR; TCRdb stores just in-frame clones and leaves some out. The table includes 75,000 to 90,000 clones, approximately 90% detected once. The material sequenced was T cells isolated from PBMCs. Source of these receptors: a human donor in good health. The CDR3 runs from the conserved cysteine through the conserved F or W. Each record gives: CDR3 protein, CDR3 DNA, clone size, J gene, D gene, V gene. The D gene is left open where the match is weak. Clone size is stated in some rows and not others, as once, few, many or a class when expanded.

CDR3aa: CASSQEFWGQGTRYEQYF; CDR3nt: TGTGCCAGCAGCCAAGAATTCTGGGGACAGGGAACCCGCTACGAGCAGTACTTC; abundance: -; j_gene: TRBJ2-7; d_gene: TRBD1; v_gene: TRBV14
CDR3aa: CASREPGHLNTGELFF; CDR3nt: TGCGCCAGCAGGGAACCGGGACACTTGAACACCGGGGAGCTGTTTTTT; abundance: -; j_gene: TRBJ2-2; d_gene: -; v_gene: TRBV4-1
CDR3aa: CASSVGGGSKTDTQYF; CDR3nt: TGTGCCAGCAGCGTCGGGGGGGGAAGCAAAACAGATACGCAGTATTTT; abundance: -; j_gene: TRBJ2-3; d_gene: TRBD2; v_gene: TRBV9
CDR3aa: CASSSVAWEGSYEQYF; CDR3nt: TGTGCCAGCAGCTCAGTAGCGTGGGAGGGTTCCTACGAGCAGTACTTC; abundance: -; j_gene: TRBJ2-7; d_gene: TRBD2; v_gene: TRBV7-8
CDR3aa: CASSLEARGEQYF; CDR3nt: TGTGCCAGCAGCTTGGAGGCCAGGGGCGAGCAGTACTTC; abundance: once; j_gene: TRBJ2-7; d_gene: -; v_gene: TRBV5-5
CDR3aa: CASSSRTGGHSPLHF; CDR3nt: TGTGCCAGCAGTTCTAGGACAGGGGGCCATTCACCCCTCCACTTT; abundance: -; j_gene: TRBJ1-6; d_gene: TRBD1; v_gene: TRBV6-5
CDR3aa: CASSPMGLSGGELFF; CDR3nt: TGTGCCAGTAGTCCCATGGGCCTCAGCGGCGGGGAGCTGTTTTTT; abundance: -; j_gene: TRBJ2-2; d_gene: -; v_gene: TRBV19
CDR3aa: CASSSRRLAGGYYEQYF; CDR3nt: TGTGCCAGCAGCTCCCGGCGGCTAGCGGGAGGGTACTACGAGCAGTACTTC; abundance: -; j_gene: TRBJ2-7; d_gene: TRBD2; v_gene: TRBV28
CDR3aa: CAPGGQPQHF; CDR3nt: TGCGCCCCCGGGGGGCAGCCCCAGCATTTT; abundance: few; j_gene: TRBJ1-5; d_gene: -; v_gene: TRBV5-1
CDR3aa: CASSLGLGGDASGYTF; CDR3nt: TGTGCCAGCAGCTTAGGGTTGGGGGGAGACGCGTCTGGCTACACCTTC; abundance: once; j_gene: TRBJ1-2; d_gene: -; v_gene: TRBV11-2
CDR3aa: CASSLALPPIF; CDR3nt: TGTGCCAGCAGCTTGGCCCTACCACCAATATTC; abundance: -; j_gene: TRBJ1-2; d_gene: -; v_gene: TRBV5-8
CDR3aa: CASSPRTGQETQYF; CDR3nt: TGTGCCAGCAGCCCAAGGACAGGGCAAGAGACCCAGTACTTC; abundance: -; j_gene: TRBJ2-5; d_gene: TRBD1; v_gene: TRBV11-2
CDR3aa: CAWGAGSTNEKLFF; CDR3nt: TGTGCCTGGGGGGCCGGGTCAACTAATGAAAAACTGTTTTTT; abundance: -; j_gene: TRBJ1-4; d_gene: -; v_gene: TRBV30
CDR3aa: CASSSRDSYNQPQHF; CDR3nt: TGTGCCAGCTCGTCCCGGGACAGTTACAATCAGCCCCAGCATTTT; abundance: -; j_gene: TRBJ1-5; d_gene: TRBD1; v_gene: TRBV18
CDR3aa: CASSLVGDRTDTQYF; CDR3nt: TGTGCCAGCAGCTTGGTAGGGGATAGGACAGATACGCAGTATTTT; abundance: -; j_gene: TRBJ2-3; d_gene: -; v_gene: TRBV5-6
CDR3aa: CASSRGQGRREQYF; CDR3nt: TGTGCCAGCAGCCGGGGACAGGGCAGGCGGGAGCAGTACTTC; abundance: -; j_gene: TRBJ2-7; d_gene: -; v_gene: TRBV12-1
CDR3aa: CASGLGQYEAFF; CDR3nt: TGTGCCAGCGGCTTAGGCCAGTATGAAGCTTTCTTT; abundance: -; j_gene: TRBJ1-1; d_gene: -; v_gene: TRBV13
CDR3aa: CSVEDRGTHGKAQHF; CDR3nt: TGCAGCGTTGAAGATCGGGGGACTCATGGGAAGGCCCAGCATTTT; abundance: -; j_gene: TRBJ1-5; d_gene: -; v_gene: TRBV29-1
CDR3aa: CASSPLAGFQETQYF; CDR3nt: TGTGCCAGCTCACCCCTAGCGGGGTTCCAAGAGACCCAGTACTTC; abundance: -; j_gene: TRBJ2-5; d_gene: TRBD2; v_gene: TRBV18
CDR3aa: CATSRTGQIYGYTF; CDR3nt: TGTGCCACCTCCAGGACAGGACAGATCTATGGCTACACCTTC; abundance: -; j_gene: TRBJ1-2; d_gene: TRBD1; v_gene: TRBV28
CDR3aa: CASSPFLAAEETQYF; CDR3nt: TGCGCCAGCAGCCCTTTTCTAGCGGCAGAGGAGACCCAGTACTTC; abundance: -; j_gene: TRBJ2-5; d_gene: TRBD2; v_gene: TRBV5-1
CDR3aa: CASSSPQTAFYGYTF; CDR3nt: TGTGCCAGCAGCTCGCCACAGACAGCGTTCTATGGCTACACCTTC; abundance: -; j_gene: TRBJ1-2; d_gene: -; v_gene: TRBV11-2